This record concerns one T cell receptor (beta chain) sequence. This clonotype registers as large (0.1 to 1%) within its sample. Its antigen remains undetermined. Base qualities are not at hand, and no much larger clone is one base apart. Sequencing was performed on an Illumina HiSeq 2500. TCRdb handled the public reads itself, with Q25 trimming in fastp and clone calling in MiXCR, and kept productive beta chains. Records with the same CDR3 protein are collapsed into one entry carrying the most frequent genes and DNA. The sample table holds over a thousand distinct CDR3 sequences, of which roughly a fifth were seen once. The leading ten clones occupy 15% to 20% of the sample. CDR1 DFQATT and CDR2 SNEGSKA were looked up in the germline V gene (reference sequence). Measured from the cysteine to the phenylalanine, the CDR3 is 15 residues long. Only the CDR3 part of the read is kept: 45 bases, read in frame from the first base. V drops 3 bases and J drops 6 bases, leaving 18 bases in between.

This record belongs to a study (dated by TCRdb to about 2017). Study-level background: The study used sequence and structural analyses to characterize human CD8+ TCR repertoires recognizing immunodominant viral antigens.

Paper-wide results and their limitations: Reports indicated that CD8+ TCR repertoires specific to different immunodominant viral antigens were highly diverse and distinct from one another.

The specimen sequenced was CD8+ T cells (not recorded whether cultured). The V gene is TRBV20-1 and the J gene is TRBJ1-5, with TRBD1 as a weak D call on 6 bases. The receptor was derived from a female donor. The CDR3 is CSASYGAGESQPQHF. The nucleotides are TGCAGTGCTAGTTATGGAGCAGGGGAAAGTCAGCCCCAGCATTTT.